Below, 27 T cell receptor beta chains from the same sample are listed, as sequenced in a study of blood T cell repertoires in COVID-19. Profiling relied on immunoSEQ multiplex PCR, and the TCRdb table lists in-frame clones only, not all of them. There are fewer than 200,000 clones in the sample; approximately 74% occur only once, and under 3.5% lies in the top ten. The sequenced sample consisted of peripheral blood. These receptors came from a woman of 80 years or more with acute or convalescent COVID-19.

The rearrangement uses TRBV6-5 and TRBJ1-6; no clear D gene. Germline V lookup: CDR1 MNHEY, CDR2 SVGAGI. V was trimmed by 0 bases and J by 8 bases, leaving 11 bases between them. This CDR3 spans 15 amino acids. The chain's CDR3 is CASSYSAGPYSPLHF. The CDR3 coding sequence is TGTGCCAGCAGTTACTCGGCAGGTCCCTATTCACCCCTCCACTTT.

This clone was observed a few times. CDR3 DNA sequence: TGTGCCAGCAGCTTAGGCGCGGGACAGGGGAAGACCCAGTACTTC. Translating it yields CASSLGAGQGKTQYF. The V call is TRBV7-2, the J call TRBJ2-5, with 10 bases fitting TRBD1. The CDR3 covers 15 residues. Germline V lookup: CDR1 SGHTA, CDR2 FQGNSA. J gave up 6 bases and V 1 base, and 5 bases lay outside the gene matches.

The V call is TRBV7-9, the J call TRBJ2-3; a weak D match, TRBD2 (5 bases). Germline V gene sequence: CDR1 SEHNR, CDR2 FQNEAQ (reference sequence). There are 14 residues in the CDR3. Trimming pared 2 bases from V and 4 bases from J, leaving 10 bases between. The CDR3 nucleotides are TGTGCCAGCAGCTTATCTAGCTTTGCAGATACGCAGTATTTT. Protein: CASSLSSFADTQYF.

This clone occurred a few times. The genes are TRBV3-1 (or the pseudogene TRBV3-2) and TRBJ1-6; D perhaps matches TRBD1 (6 bases). The ends were cut back, 7 bases at V and 15 bases at J, with 13 bases in the middle. Germline-derived CDR1 and CDR2 are LGHDT and YNNKEL (reference sequence). The length of the CDR3 is 11 residues. The CDR3 spells CASTYQGNLHF. Here the CDR3 DNA reads TGTGCCAGCACCTACCAGGGGAACCTCCACTTT.

The genes are TRBV28 and TRBJ1-6; unclear D gene. Germline lookup yields CDR1 MDHEN and CDR2 SYDVKM. CDR3 length equals 13 residues. V was pared by 7 bases and J by 4 bases, with 8 bases between. As DNA, the CDR3 is TGTGCCAGCATAGACACGTATAATTCACCCCTCCACTTT. It encodes CASIDTYNSPLHF.

This clone has only one observation. The chain carries TRBV6-2 or TRBV6-3 and TRBJ2-3; TRBD2 aligns across 9 bases. The CDR3 runs 14 residues. Germline V CDR1 and CDR2: MNHEY, SVGEGT. V lost 6 bases to trimming and J lost 2 bases; unmatched junction nucleotides: 3. CDR3 amino acids: CASRPSGDTDTQYF. Here the CDR3 DNA reads TGTGCCAGCAGGCCTAGCGGGGACACAGATACGCAGTATTTT.

The V gene is TRBV3-1 (or the pseudogene TRBV3-2), the J gene TRBJ2-1, with a weak D call TRBD1 (6 bases). CDR3 length: 13 residues. The ends were cut back, 1 base at V and 9 bases at J, with 10 bases in the middle. Germline assignment: CDR1 LGHDT and CDR2 YNNKEL (reference sequence). The CDR3 sequence: CASSQGRGGEQFF. The CDR3 DNA reads as TGTGCCAGCAGCCAAGGCAGGGGTGGTGAGCAGTTCTTC.

This chain connects TRBV5-1 to TRBJ2-3; 8 positions match TRBD1. In germline, CDR1 is SGHRS, CDR2 YFSETQ. The junction had 11 bases not matched to a gene; V was cut back by 0 bases and J by 2 bases. CDR3 size: 18 residues. CDR3 sequence: CASSLVGQGFSSTDTQYF. The CDR3, as DNA: TGCGCCAGCAGCTTGGTTGGACAGGGATTCAGCTCCACAGATACGCAGTATTTT.

The chain links TRBV9 to TRBJ2-1; 7 bases align to TRBD1. The CDR3 has 15 amino acids. Unmatched junction bases numbered 2, after V lost 0 bases and J lost 2 bases. CDR1 SGDLS and CDR2 YYNGEE come from the germline V gene. This CDR3 reads CASSVATGAYNEQFF. The CDR3 coding sequence is TGTGCCAGCAGCGTAGCAACAGGGGCCTACAATGAGCAGTTCTTC.

This chain's CDR3 is CASSSLAGGLETQYF. DNA for the CDR3: TGTGCCAGCAGCTCACTAGCGGGAGGATTAGAGACCCAGTACTTC. The chain carries TRBV7-2 and TRBJ2-5; 12 bases fit TRBD2. This CDR3 comprises 15 residues. The germline V gene has CDR1 SGHTA and CDR2 FQGNSA. V was pared by 4 bases and J by 4 bases, with 4 bases of the junction left unmatched.

The V call is TRBV11-1, the J call TRBJ2-1; 7 bases agree with TRBD1. This CDR3 region has 16 residues. Germline trimming cut 3 bases from V and 7 bases from J; bases unmatched to any gene: 12. The germline gives CDR1 SGHAT, CDR2 FQDESV (reference sequence). This CDR3 is CASSLEQGPPENEQFF. The CDR3 coding sequence is TGTGCCAGCAGCTTGGAACAGGGGCCCCCCGAAAATGAGCAGTTCTTC.

The J gene is TRBJ2-3, the V gene TRBV19; the match to TRBD1 covers 9 bases. CDR3 length: 15 amino acids. The V and J ends lost 10 bases and 6 bases, in that order; junction bases with no gene match: 14. Germline V CDR1 and CDR2: LNHDA, SQIVND (reference sequence). The CDR3 DNA is TGTGCCACCTCCGGTGGGGACAGGGTTCAGGATACGCAGTATTTT. Its translation: CATSGGDRVQDTQYF.

The rearrangement links TRBV2 to TRBJ2-7; 9 nucleotides match TRBD1. This CDR3 contains 19 residues. Per the germline V gene, CDR1 is SNHLY and CDR2 is FYNNEI. V shed 3 bases, J shed 1 base, and the junction held 16 bases outside the gene matches. The CDR3 coding sequence is TGTGCCAGCAGTGAGAGTCGCGGGTTTTTAGGGACAGGGTCCTACGAGCAGTACTTC. Encoded protein: CASSESRGFLGTGSYEQYF.

V gene TRBV28 combines with J gene TRBJ1-2; D is ambiguous. CDR1 and CDR2 (germline): MDHEN, SYDVKM. The CDR3 consists of 12 residues. V was cut by 7 bases and J by 1 base, with 7 bases left in between. The CDR3 DNA reads TGTGCCAGCACCGGAGTTAACTATGGCTACACCTTC. This encodes CASTGVNYGYTF.

The chain employs TRBV4-1 and TRBJ2-4; 7 bases are shared with TRBD2. The length of the CDR3 is 17 residues. Germline trimming cut 0 bases from V and 0 bases from J; bases unmatched to any gene: 5. Per the germline V gene, CDR1 is MGHRA and CDR2 is YSYEKL. The CDR3 is CASSQERKREAKNIQYF. CDR3 coding DNA: TGCGCCAGCAGCCAAGAGAGGAAGCGGGAAGCCAAAAACATTCAGTACTTC.

In this sample, this clone turned up once. The V and J genes are TRBV7-8 and TRBJ2-7, with 10 bases matching TRBD1. Trimming took 5 bases from V and 4 from J; bases not matched to a gene: 14. Germline V gene lookup returns CDR1 SGHVS and CDR2 FQNEAQ. The CDR3 sequence is 17 residues long. This CDR3 is CASSHGGQGFGPYEQYF. The CDR3 nucleotides are TGTGCCAGCAGCCATGGGGGACAGGGGTTCGGGCCTTACGAGCAGTACTTC.

The chain combines TRBV7-2 with TRBJ2-7; 7 nucleotides line up with TRBD1. Germline CDR1 is SGHTA and CDR2 is FQGNSA. The CDR3 loop spans 15 amino acids. Trimming at V came to 5 bases and at J to 5 bases, leaving 12 bases not matched to a gene. CDR3 in amino acids: CASSGTKGGRHEQYF. Written as DNA, the CDR3 is TGTGCCAGCAGCGGTACCAAAGGGGGCCGCCACGAGCAGTACTTC.

This chain uses TRBV5-1 with TRBJ2-1; 11 bases are a match to TRBD1. J lost 2 bases, V lost 4 bases, and 5 bases had no gene match. Germline CDR1 SGHRS, CDR2 YFSETQ. The CDR3 length is 16 residues. CDR3 sequence reads: CASSPRGQGAYNEQFF. CDR3 in DNA: TGCGCCAGCAGCCCGAGGGGACAGGGGGCCTACAATGAGCAGTTCTTC.

This chain uses TRBV9 with TRBJ1-6, with a weak D call TRBD1 (5 bases). Germline assignment: CDR1 SGDLS and CDR2 YYNGEE. The V gene lost 3 bases and the J gene lost 7 bases, with 14 bases spanning the gap. The CDR3 runs 15 residues. The CDR3: CASSAGGDANSPLHF. The CDR3 DNA sequence: TGTGCCAGCAGCGCGGGGGGGGATGCGAATTCACCCCTCCACTTT.

The chain has TRBV30 and TRBJ2-4, with D perhaps TRBD1 or TRBD2 (6 bases each). CDR1 is GTSNPN and CDR2 is SVGIG in the germline V gene (reference sequence). Trimming left V 8 bases short and J 2 bases short, with 13 bases between. The length of the CDR3 is 13 residues. The CDR3 region has the DNA TGTGCCCGGGGGCAGGGAACCAAAAACATTCAGTACTTC. Its translation: CARGQGTKNIQYF.

The V call is TRBV20-1, the J call TRBJ2-7; 9 bases agree with TRBD2. Looked up from germline, CDR1 is DFQATT and CDR2 is SNEGSKA (reference sequence). CDR3 length: 17 residues. Trimming took 3 bases from V and 2 from J; bases not matched to a gene: 14. The CDR3: CSASSWTSERTAYEQYF. The CDR3 DNA sequence: TGCAGTGCTAGTTCTTGGACTAGCGAGAGGACGGCCTACGAGCAGTACTTC.

This clone showed up just once. The rearrangement uses TRBV10-3 and TRBJ1-1, with TRBD1 matching over 9 bases. The CDR3 contains 16 residues. V lost 7 bases and J lost 0; bases outside the gene matches: 9. Germline V gene data show CDR1 as ENHRY and CDR2 as SYGVKD. Here the CDR3 reads CAITKTGGGMNTEAFF. CDR3 bases: TGTGCCATCACAAAGACAGGGGGGGGGATGAACACTGAAGCTTTCTTT.

This clone showed up just a few times. The rearrangement joins TRBV14 to TRBJ2-1; D may be TRBD2 (5 bases). There are 13 residues in the CDR3. V was cut by 8 bases and J by 4 bases, with 12 bases left in between. Germline V gene data show CDR1 as SGHDN and CDR2 as FVKESK. This CDR3 is CASSGGLYNEQFF. Here the CDR3 DNA reads TGTGCCAGCTCAGGCGGACTGTACAATGAGCAGTTCTTC. The full variable domain, its missing parts supplied by reference TRBV14 and TRBJ2-1, is EAGVTQFPSHSVIEKGQTVTLRCDPISGHDNLYWYRRVMGKEIKFLLHFVKESKQDESGMPNNRFLAERTGGTYSTLKVQPAELEDSGVYFCASSGGLYNEQFFGPGTRLTVL.

This chain uses TRBV9 with TRBJ2-6; 11 bases fit TRBD1. Trimming removed 4 bases from V and 0 bases from J; junction bases left unmatched: 9. The germline V gene encodes CDR1 SGDLS and CDR2 YYNGEE. The CDR3 covers 19 residues. The CDR3 bases are TGTGCCAGCAGCCTCAGTTTGGACAGGGGGCTCTCTGGGGCCAACGTCCTGACTTTC. Translated: CASSLSLDRGLSGANVLTF. Using reference TRBV9 and TRBJ2-6 for the parts outside the CDR3, the full variable domain is DSGVTQTPKHLITATGQRVTLRCSPRSGDLSVYWYQQSLDQGLQFLIQYYNGEERAKGNILERFSAQQFPDLHSELNLSSLELGDSALYFCASSLSLDRGLSGANVLTFGAGSRLTVL.

The chain carries TRBV5-5 and TRBJ2-1; 8 bases agree with TRBD2. With V trimmed by 2 bases and J by 4 bases, 5 bases remained unmatched. Germline CDR1 SGHKS, CDR2 YYEKEE (reference sequence). The CDR3 runs to 15 residues. The CDR3 coding sequence is TGTGCCAGCAGCTTCTCCGGGACTAGTTACAATGAGCAGTTCTTC. It translates to CASSFSGTSYNEQFF.

This rearrangement joins TRBV5-8 to TRBJ1-1; maybe TRBD1 (6 bases). This CDR3 has 13 residues. Germline V gene data show CDR1 as SGHTS and CDR2 as YDEGEE. V gave up 6 bases and J gave up 4 bases, with 13 bases separating them. This CDR3 reads CASTEGGSTEAFF. In DNA form, the CDR3 reads TGTGCCAGCACCGAAGGGGGTAGCACTGAAGCTTTCTTT.

The chain recombines TRBV5-1 with TRBJ1-3; 7 nucleotides agree with TRBD1. The V gene's germline CDR1 is SGHRS and CDR2 YFSETQ. The CDR3 extends over 16 amino acids. The trim removed 1 base at V and 0 bases at J, leaving 4 bases unmatched. CDR3: CASSLTGDPSGNTIYF. For the CDR3, the DNA is TGCGCCAGCAGCTTGACAGGGGACCCCTCTGGAAACACCATATATTTT.